Reported below is one TCR beta chain. The germline CDR1 and CDR2 sequences are SGDLS and YYNGEE. The length of the CDR3 is 15 residues. The V and J ends lost 2 bases and 3 bases, in that order; junction bases with no gene match: 4. These data are taken from a study of blood T cell repertoires in COVID-19. Study-wide background: Samples came from the United States, Italy and Spain, spanning acute and convalescent COVID-19. PBMCs, B-cell-depleted T cells, or T cells provided the cDNA or gDNA that made up the material.

Original processing notes: Cell counts per sample came from amplifying reference gene primers. Assay: immunoSEQ multiplex PCR; the TCRdb copy retains only in-frame clones and omits some. V, J and clone size are those of that table, while D and trimming were read from the DNA. The repertoire has 90,000 to 100,000 clones, 65% to 85% of them found once; the top ten carry 6.3%. Sequencing input: peripheral blood. The clonotype was recovered from a man aged 55-75 years with acute or convalescent COVID-19. The rearrangement uses TRBV9 and TRBJ2-7; the match to TRBD2 covers 11 bases. CDR3 amino acids: CASSVGSGGGYEQYF. CDR3 sequence (DNA): TGTGCCAGCAGCGTCGGTAGCGGGGGGGGCTACGAGCAGTACTTC.